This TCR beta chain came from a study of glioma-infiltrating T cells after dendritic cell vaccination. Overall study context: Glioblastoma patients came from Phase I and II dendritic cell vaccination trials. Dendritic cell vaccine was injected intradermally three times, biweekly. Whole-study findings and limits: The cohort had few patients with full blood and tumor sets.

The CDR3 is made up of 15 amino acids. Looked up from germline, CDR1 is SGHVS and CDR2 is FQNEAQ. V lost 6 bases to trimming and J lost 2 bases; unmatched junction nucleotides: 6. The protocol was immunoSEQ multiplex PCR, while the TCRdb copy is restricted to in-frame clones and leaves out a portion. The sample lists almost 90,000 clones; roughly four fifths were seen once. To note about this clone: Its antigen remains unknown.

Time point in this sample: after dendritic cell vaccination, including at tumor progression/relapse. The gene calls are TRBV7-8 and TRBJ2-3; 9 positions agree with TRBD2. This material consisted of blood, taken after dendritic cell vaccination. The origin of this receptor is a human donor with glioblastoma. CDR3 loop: CASSFGLAYTDTQYF. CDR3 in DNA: TGTGCCAGCAGTTTCGGACTAGCGTACACAGATACGCAGTATTTT.